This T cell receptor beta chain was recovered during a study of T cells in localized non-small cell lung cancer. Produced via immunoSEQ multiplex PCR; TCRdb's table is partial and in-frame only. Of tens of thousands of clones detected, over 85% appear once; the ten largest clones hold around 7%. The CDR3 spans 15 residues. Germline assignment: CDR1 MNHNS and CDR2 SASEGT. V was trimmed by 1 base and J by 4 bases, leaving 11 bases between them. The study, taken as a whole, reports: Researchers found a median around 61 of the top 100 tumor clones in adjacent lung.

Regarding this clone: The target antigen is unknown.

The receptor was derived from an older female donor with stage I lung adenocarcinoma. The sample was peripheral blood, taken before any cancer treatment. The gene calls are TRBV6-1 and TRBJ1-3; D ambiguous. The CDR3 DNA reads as TGTGCCAGCAGTGAAGTCTTGGAGCCAGGAAACACCATATATTTT. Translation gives CASSEVLEPGNTIYF.